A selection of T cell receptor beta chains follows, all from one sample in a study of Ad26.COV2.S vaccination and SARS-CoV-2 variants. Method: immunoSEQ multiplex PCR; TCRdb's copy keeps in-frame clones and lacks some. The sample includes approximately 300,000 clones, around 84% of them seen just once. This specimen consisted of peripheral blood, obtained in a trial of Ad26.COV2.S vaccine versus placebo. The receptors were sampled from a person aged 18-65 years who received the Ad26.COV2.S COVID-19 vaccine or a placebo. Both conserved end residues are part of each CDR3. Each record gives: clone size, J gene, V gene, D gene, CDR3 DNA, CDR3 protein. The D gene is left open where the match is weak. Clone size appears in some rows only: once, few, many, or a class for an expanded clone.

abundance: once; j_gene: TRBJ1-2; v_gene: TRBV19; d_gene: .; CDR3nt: TGTGCCAGTAGTTTACAGGGTTTTGGCTACACCTTC; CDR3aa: CASSLQGFGYTF
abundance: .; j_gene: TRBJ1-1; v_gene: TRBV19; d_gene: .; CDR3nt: TGTGCCAGTACCCCAAACGGGGGGCGCTCGGGCACTGAAGCTTTCTTT; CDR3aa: CASTPNGGRSGTEAFF
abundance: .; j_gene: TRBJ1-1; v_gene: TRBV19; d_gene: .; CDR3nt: TGTGCCTCGAGCGCGCATAGGAACACTGAAGCTTTCTTT; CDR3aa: CASSAHRNTEAFF
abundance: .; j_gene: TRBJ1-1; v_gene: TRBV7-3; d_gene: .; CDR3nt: TGTGCCAGCAGCCAGGGACCGAACACTGAAGCTTTCTTT; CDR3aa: CASSQGPNTEAFF
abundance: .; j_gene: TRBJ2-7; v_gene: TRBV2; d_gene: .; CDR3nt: TGTGCCAGCACTAGTTCACGCACAGAGTACGAGCAGTACTTC; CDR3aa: CASTSSRTEYEQYF
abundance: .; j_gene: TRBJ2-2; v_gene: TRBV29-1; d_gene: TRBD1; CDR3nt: TGCAGCGCCAGCCAAAGGACAGGGGGCTTGAAAAACACCGGGGAGCTGTTTTTT; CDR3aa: CSASQRTGGLKNTGELFF
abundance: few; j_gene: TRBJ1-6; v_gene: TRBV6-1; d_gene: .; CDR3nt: TGTGCCAGCAGTGAAGCGCTAGGCAGGTCCTATAATTCACCCCTCCACTTT; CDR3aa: CASSEALGRSYNSPLHF
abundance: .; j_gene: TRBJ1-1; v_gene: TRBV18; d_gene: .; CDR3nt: TGTGCCAGCTCACAACAGGATTCGAACACTGAAGCTTTCTTT; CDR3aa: CASSQQDSNTEAFF
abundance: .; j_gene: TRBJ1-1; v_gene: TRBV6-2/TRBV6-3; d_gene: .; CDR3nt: TGTGCCAGCAGTGGAGGACGGCGGAACACTGAAGCTTTCTTT; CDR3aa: CASSGGRRNTEAFF
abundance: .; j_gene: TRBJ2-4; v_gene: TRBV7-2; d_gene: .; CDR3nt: TGTGCCAGCAACCGGGGTCCTACTGGCGGCATTCAGTACTTC; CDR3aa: CASNRGPTGGIQYF
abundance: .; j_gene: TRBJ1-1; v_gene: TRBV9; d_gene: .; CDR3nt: TGTGCCAGCAGCGTAGGAGGGACAACCCAAGAAGCTTTCTTT; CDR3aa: CASSVGGTTQEAFF
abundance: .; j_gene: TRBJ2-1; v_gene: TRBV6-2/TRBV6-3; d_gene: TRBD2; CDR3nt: TGTGCCAGCAGCCGGGGGGGCCCCTACAATGAGCAGTTCTTC; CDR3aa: CASSRGGPYNEQFF
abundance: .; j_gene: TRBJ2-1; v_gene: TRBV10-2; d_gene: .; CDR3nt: TGCGCCAGCAGCCCACTAGCCGGGGCTGAGCAGTTCTTC; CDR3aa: CASSPLAGAEQFF
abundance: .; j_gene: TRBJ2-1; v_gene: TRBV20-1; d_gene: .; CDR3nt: TGCAGTGCGCCGCACCGGGACTTACAATTCTTC; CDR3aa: CSAPHRDLQFF
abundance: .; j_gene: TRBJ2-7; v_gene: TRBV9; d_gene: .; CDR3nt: TGTGCCAGCAGCGTAGCTATCAGGGGCTTTGCCTACGAGCAGTACTTC; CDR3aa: CASSVAIRGFAYEQYF
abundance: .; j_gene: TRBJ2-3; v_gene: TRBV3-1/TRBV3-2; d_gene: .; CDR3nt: TGTGCCAGCAGTCAACTCGCCACAGATACGCAGTATTTT; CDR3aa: CASSQLATDTQYF
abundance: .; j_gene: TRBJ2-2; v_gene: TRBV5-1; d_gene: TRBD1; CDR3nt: TGCGCCAGCAGCATAGGGACAGCCCACACCGGGGAGCTGTTTTTT; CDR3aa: CASSIGTAHTGELFF
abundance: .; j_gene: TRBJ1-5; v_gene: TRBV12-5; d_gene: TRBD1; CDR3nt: TGTGCTAGTGCGGGGACAGGGGATCAGCCCCAGCATTTT; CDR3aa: CASAGTGDQPQHF
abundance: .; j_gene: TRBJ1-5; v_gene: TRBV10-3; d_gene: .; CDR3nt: TGTGCCACAGGGAGACAGGTGGGCAATCAGCCCCAGCATTTT; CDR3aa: CATGRQVGNQPQHF
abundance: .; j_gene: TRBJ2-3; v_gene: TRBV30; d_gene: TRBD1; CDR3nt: TGTGCCTGGAGTTCGGGACAGTACACAGATACGCAGTATTTT; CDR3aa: CAWSSGQYTDTQYF
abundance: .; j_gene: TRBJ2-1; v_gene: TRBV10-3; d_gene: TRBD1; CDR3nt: TGTGCCTCAACCCGGGACAGGGGGCAGGGTGAGCAGTTCTTC; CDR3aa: CASTRDRGQGEQFF
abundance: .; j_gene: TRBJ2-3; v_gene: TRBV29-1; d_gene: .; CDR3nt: TGCAGCGCCCACTCTGCCCAAAGGATTACGCAGTATTTT; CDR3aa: CSAHSAQRITQYF
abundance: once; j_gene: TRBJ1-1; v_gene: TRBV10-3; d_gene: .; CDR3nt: TGTGCCATCTCGGGGGGGAGGAACACTGAAGCTTTCTTT; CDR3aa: CAISGGRNTEAFF
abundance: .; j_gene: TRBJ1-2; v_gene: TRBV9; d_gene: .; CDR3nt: TGTGCCAGCAGCGTAGTTGTCTGGGACGGCATCTATGGCTACACCTTC; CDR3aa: CASSVVVWDGIYGYTF
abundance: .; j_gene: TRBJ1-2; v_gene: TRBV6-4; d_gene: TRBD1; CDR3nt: TGTGCCAGCAGTCCAGCCCCAACCTTCAGGGGGGGAGATGGCTACACCTTC; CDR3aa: CASSPAPTFRGGDGYTF
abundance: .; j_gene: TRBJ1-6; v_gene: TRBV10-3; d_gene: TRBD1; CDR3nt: TGTGCCATCAGTGCGGACAGGGGGAAGTCACCCCTCCACTTT; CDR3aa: CAISADRGKSPLHF
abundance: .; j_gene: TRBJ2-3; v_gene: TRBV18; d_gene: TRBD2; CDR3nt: TGTGCCAGCTCACCGCCTAGCGGGGGGGGAGCAGATACGCAGTATTTT; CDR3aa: CASSPPSGGGADTQYF
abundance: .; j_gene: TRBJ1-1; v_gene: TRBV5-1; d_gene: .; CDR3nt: TGCGCCAGCAGCCTGTGGGGTGCGGGATTCACTGAAGCTTTCTTT; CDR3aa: CASSLWGAGFTEAFF
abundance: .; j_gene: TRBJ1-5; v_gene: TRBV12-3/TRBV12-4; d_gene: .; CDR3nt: TGTGCCAGCAGTGCAGGGAGTCAGCCCCAGCATTTT; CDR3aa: CASSAGSQPQHF
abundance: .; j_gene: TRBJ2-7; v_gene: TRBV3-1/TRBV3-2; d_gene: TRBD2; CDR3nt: TGTGCCAGCAGCCAACGGGGGGGGGCCTACGAGCAGTACTTC; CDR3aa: CASSQRGGAYEQYF
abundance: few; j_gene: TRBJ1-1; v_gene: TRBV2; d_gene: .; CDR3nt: TGTGCCAGCAGTGTTGGGATGAACACTGAAGCTTTCTTT; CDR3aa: CASSVGMNTEAFF
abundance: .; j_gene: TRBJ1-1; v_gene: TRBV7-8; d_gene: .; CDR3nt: TGTGCCAGCAGCCGCGGGACACCTGAAGCTTTCTTT; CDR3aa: CASSRGTPEAFF
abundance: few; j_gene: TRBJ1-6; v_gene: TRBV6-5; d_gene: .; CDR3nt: TGTGCCAGCAGTTACGACTGGGGATCACCCCTCCACTTT; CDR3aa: CASSYDWGSPLHF